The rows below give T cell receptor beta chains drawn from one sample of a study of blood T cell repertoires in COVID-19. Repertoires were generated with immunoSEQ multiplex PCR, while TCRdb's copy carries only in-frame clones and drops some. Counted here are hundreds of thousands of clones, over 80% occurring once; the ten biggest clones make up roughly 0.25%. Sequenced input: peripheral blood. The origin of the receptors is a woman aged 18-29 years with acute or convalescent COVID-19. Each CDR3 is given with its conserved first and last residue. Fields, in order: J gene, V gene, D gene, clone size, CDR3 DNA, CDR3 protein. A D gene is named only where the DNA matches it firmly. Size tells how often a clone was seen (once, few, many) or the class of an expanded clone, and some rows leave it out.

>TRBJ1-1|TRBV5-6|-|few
TGTGCCAGCAGCCTCAGGGGTACTGAAGCTTTCTTT
CASSLRGTEAFF
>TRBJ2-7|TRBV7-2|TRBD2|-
TGTGCCAGCAGCTTAGGCTACGGGACTAGCTACGAGCAGTACTTC
CASSLGYGTSYEQYF
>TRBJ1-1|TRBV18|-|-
TGTGCCAGCTCACCCCCAGGTGGGAACACTGAAGCTTTCTTT
CASSPPGGNTEAFF
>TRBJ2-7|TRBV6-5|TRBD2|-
TGTGCCAGCAGTCCGCGGGGGAGGTCCTACGAGCAGTACTTC
CASSPRGRSYEQYF
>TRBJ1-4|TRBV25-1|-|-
TGTGCCAGCAGATACTTTGAAAAACTGTTTTTT
CASRYFEKLFF
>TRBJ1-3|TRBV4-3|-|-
TGCGCCAGCAGAGAGGACTTCTTCTCTGGAAACACCATATATTTT
CASREDFFSGNTIYF
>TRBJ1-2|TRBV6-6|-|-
TGTGCCAGCCTACACGGGTACCGTGGCTACACCTTC
CASLHGYRGYTF
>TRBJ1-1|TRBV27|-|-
TGTGCCAGCAGTCCCGCCCCAGGGTGGTGGAACACTGAAGCTTTCTTT
CASSPAPGWWNTEAFF
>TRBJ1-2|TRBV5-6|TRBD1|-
TGTGCCAGCAGCTTCATTACACAGGGGGTTTACTATGGCTACACCTTC
CASSFITQGVYYGYTF
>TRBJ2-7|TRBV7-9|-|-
TGTGCCAGCTCTCGGGTCTCTGGGTACGAGCAGTACTTC
CASSRVSGYEQYF
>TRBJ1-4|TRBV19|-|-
TGTGCCAGTAGTATTGGGCAGGGTATAGTAAAACTGTTTTTT
CASSIGQGIVKLFF
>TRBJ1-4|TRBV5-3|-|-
TGTGCCAGAAGCTTGATCAGGGTGAAACTGTTTTTT
CARSLIRVKLFF
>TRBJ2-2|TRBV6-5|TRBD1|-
TGTGCCAGCAGTCTATTCGGACAGGGGGTCGGGGAGCTGTTTTTT
CASSLFGQGVGELFF
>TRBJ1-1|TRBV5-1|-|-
TGCGCCAGCAGCTTTCCCGACACTGAAGCTTTCTTT
CASSFPDTEAFF
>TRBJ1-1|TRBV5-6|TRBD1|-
TGTGCCAGCAGCTTGGCAGGGGGCATTACTGAAGCTTTCTTT
CASSLAGGITEAFF
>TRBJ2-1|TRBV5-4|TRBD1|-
TGTGCCAGCAGCCCCCTCGGACAGGCTTCCTACAATGAGCAGTTCTTC
CASSPLGQASYNEQFF
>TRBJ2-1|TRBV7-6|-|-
TGTGCCAGCAGTCTATACGGGACACATTCCTACAATGAGCAGTTCTTC
CASSLYGTHSYNEQFF
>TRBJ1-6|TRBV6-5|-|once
TGTGCCAGCAGGGCAGGGGTTTGGGATTCACCCCTCCACTTT
CASRAGVWDSPLHF
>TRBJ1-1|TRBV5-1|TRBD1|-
TGCGCCAGCAGCTTTGAGGGACAGGTGGGAACTGAAGCTTTCTTT
CASSFEGQVGTEAFF
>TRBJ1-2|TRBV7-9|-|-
TGTGCCAGCAGCTTTCCAGGTTTTTATGGCTACACCTTC
CASSFPGFYGYTF
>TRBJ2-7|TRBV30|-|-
TGTGCCTGGTCCAGGGATCGCTACGAGCAGTACTTC
CAWSRDRYEQYF
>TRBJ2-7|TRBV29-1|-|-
TGCAGCAGAGAGGGGGACTACGAGCAGTACTTC
CSREGDYEQYF
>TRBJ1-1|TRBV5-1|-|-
TGCGCCAGCAGCTTGGAGAGGGCGGCAAGCACTGAAGCTTTCTTT
CASSLERAASTEAFF